This paragraph covers one TCR beta chain sequence. What it binds is not known. This CDR3 is also generated by other DNA sequences in the sample. The data were taken from a study of shared clonotypes between healthy human individuals. As for the study in general: Plates per donor: three CD4 naive, three CD4 memory, two CD8 naive, one CD8 memory.

Using immunoSEQ multiplex PCR, the repertoire was profiled, and TCRdb retains in-frame clones only, with some absent. The table lists about 1.1 million clones, roughly 77% of them singletons, with roughly 0.83% in the top ten. The study, taken as a whole, reports: Non-shared clonotypes had lower generation probabilities than those shared by all four donors.

The CDR3 loop spans 16 amino acids. The V and J ends lost 6 bases and 5 bases respectively, with 22 bases between them. The germline CDR1 and CDR2 sequences are MGHDK and SYGVNS. This receptor was obtained from a man in his late teens or twenties in good health. Some clones in this sample may be carry-over from other donors' samples. This chain joins TRBV25-1 and TRBJ2-5; D tentatively fits TRBD1 or TRBD2 (6 bases each). Sequencing input: memory CD4+ T cells from PBMCs. Subset defined: CD45RA-negative fraction. DNA for the CDR3: TGTGCCAGCAGCCGGGGGTGGGGGGCGGCTGGGGAGACCCAGTACTTC. Its translation: CASSRGWGAAGETQYF.